These 19 T cell receptor beta chains share one sample of origin, sequenced in a study of cytomegalovirus exposure and HLA in healthy donors. Researchers ran the PCR with 60 Vbeta and 13 Jbeta primers. Profiling relied on immunoSEQ multiplex PCR, and the TCRdb table lists in-frame clones only, not all of them. The sample contains approximately 45,000 clones, about 73% of which appear only once. The sequenced sample was PBMCs. The origin of the receptors is a woman in her 30s in good health and CMV-seronegative.

V and J are TRBV29-1 and TRBJ1-2, with D tentatively TRBD1 (5 bases). In germline, CDR1 is SQVTM, CDR2 ANQGSEA. The CDR3 runs 12 residues. The ends were cut back, 3 bases at V and 2 bases at J, with 7 bases in the middle. The CDR3 region is CSVDGGNYGYTF. In nucleotides, the CDR3 is TGCAGCGTTGATGGGGGGAACTATGGCTACACCTTC.

The chain joins TRBV7-3 to TRBJ2-5, with D possibly TRBD2 on 5 matching bases. Germline V gives CDR1 SGHTA, CDR2 FQGTGA. CDR3 size: 13 residues. V gave up 3 bases and J gave up 5 bases, with 10 bases separating them. The CDR3 here is CASSFGSGETQYF. In DNA form, the CDR3 reads TGTGCCAGCAGCTTTGGATCGGGGGAGACCCAGTACTTC.

The V and J genes are TRBV30 and TRBJ2-1, with a possible D match to TRBD1 (5 bases). Germline V CDR1 and CDR2: GTSNPN, SVGIG (reference sequence). Deletions cut 5 bases from V and 0 bases from J, with 11 bases between. The CDR3 has 14 amino acids. CDR3 in amino acids: CAWGAWDSYNEQFF. The CDR3 region has the DNA TGTGCCTGGGGGGCATGGGACTCCTACAATGAGCAGTTCTTC.

The V call is TRBV4-2, the J call TRBJ2-3; D remains ambiguous. Germline V gene data show CDR1 as LGHNA and CDR2 as YNFKEQ. The CDR3 has 13 residues. Trimming stripped 1 base from V and 4 bases from J, with 6 bases between. The CDR3 nucleotides are TGTGCCAGCAGCCAAGGGGCAGCAGATACGCAGTATTTT. Its translation is CASSQGAADTQYF.

The chain is built from TRBV10-3 and TRBJ2-7, with TRBD1 identical over 7 bases. The germline gives CDR1 ENHRY, CDR2 SYGVKD. This CDR3 has 14 residues. V was clipped by 11 bases and J by 0 bases; unmatched bases: 10. The CDR3 region is CASRTGQNSYEQYF. The CDR3 bases are TGTGCCTCCCGGACAGGCCAAAACTCCTACGAGCAGTACTTC.

The DNA of the CDR3 is TGTGCCAGCAGCCAAGATTGGGACAGCGAATACGAGCAGTACTTC. Translating it yields CASSQDWDSEYEQYF. The chain joins TRBV4-2 to TRBJ2-7; 7 bases fit TRBD1. V lost 0 bases to trimming and J lost 4 bases; unmatched junction nucleotides: 6. The CDR3 consists of 15 residues. CDR1 is LGHNA, CDR2 YNFKEQ, per germline.

This chain links TRBV30 with TRBJ2-1; TRBD2 agrees at 8 bases. The J segment lost 4 bases and the V segment lost 2 bases, leaving 10 bases of the junction unmatched. Germline values: CDR1 GTSNPN, CDR2 SVGIG (reference sequence). The length of the CDR3 is 16 residues. CDR3 nucleotide sequence: TGTGCCTGGAGTCCTTGGGGTAGCGGGGAATACAATGAGCAGTTCTTC. Its protein is CAWSPWGSGEYNEQFF.

The genes are TRBV5-1 and TRBJ1-5; TRBD1 might be the D (5 bases). The V end lost 2 bases, the J end lost 0 bases, and 9 bases lay between the germline ends. The CDR3 length is 15 residues. Germline loops: CDR1 SGHRS, CDR2 YFSETQ. As DNA, the CDR3 is TGCGCCAGCAGCTTATCGGGACTTAGCAATCAGCCCCAGCATTTT. It yields the protein CASSLSGLSNQPQHF.

This chain connects TRBV4-2 to TRBJ2-3; 7 nucleotides line up with TRBD2. CDR1 LGHNA and CDR2 YNFKEQ come from the germline V gene. V trimming: 0 bases; J trimming: 1 base; junction bases outside the gene matches: 7. The CDR3 is 17 amino acids. The CDR3 DNA reads as TGTGCCAGCAGCCAAGATCTTTCGAGCGGGGGCACAGATACGCAGTATTTT. It yields the protein CASSQDLSSGGTDTQYF.

This clone came up a few times. V is TRBV19 and J is TRBJ1-2; 7 bases line up with TRBD1. Germline V gene lookup returns CDR1 LNHDA and CDR2 SQIVND (reference sequence). CDR3 length: 12 residues. V dropped 9 bases and J dropped 6; count of bases not matched to a gene: 7. CDR3 coding DNA: TGTGCCAGCGCCCAGGGGGAGGATGGCTACACCTTC. This sequence encodes CASAQGEDGYTF. The full variable domain, rest sourced from reference TRBV19 and TRBJ1-2, is DGGITQSPKYLFRKEGQNVTLSCEQNLNHDAMYWYRQDPGQGLRLIYYSQIVNDFQKGDIAEGYSVSREKKESFPLTVTSAQKNPTAFYLCASAQGEDGYTFGSGTRLTVV.

This clone was detected a few times. The chain couples TRBV6-1 to TRBJ2-5, with 7 bases that match TRBD2. The CDR3 runs to 14 residues. The trim removed 7 bases at V and 2 bases at J, leaving 7 bases unmatched. Germline CDR1 is MNHNS and CDR2 is SASEGT. CDR3 amino acids: CASIQTGGQETQYF. The CDR3 bases are TGTGCCAGCATCCAGACGGGGGGTCAAGAGACCCAGTACTTC.

The V gene is TRBV25-1, the J gene TRBJ1-6, with 11 bases fitting TRBD1. Losses at the gene ends were 10 bases for V and 8 bases for J; bases not matched to a gene: 7. In germline, CDR1 is MGHDK, CDR2 SYGVNS. The CDR3 spans 14 residues. CDR3 residues: CATGQGARDSPLHF. CDR3 sequence (DNA): TGTGCCACCGGACAGGGGGCGCGTGATTCACCCCTCCACTTT. Using reference TRBV25-1 and TRBJ1-6 for the parts outside the CDR3, the full variable domain is EADIYQTPRYLVIGTGKKITLECSQTMGHDKMYWYQQDPGMELHLIHYSYGVNSTEKGDLSSESTVSRIRTEHFPLTLESARPSHTSQYLCATGQGARDSPLHFGNGTRLTVT.

This rearrangement joins TRBV18 to TRBJ1-5; 9 bases are a match to TRBD1. The V and J ends lost 6 bases and 4 bases, in that order; junction bases with no gene match: 16. This CDR3 is 18 amino acids long. Germline CDR1 KGHSH, CDR2 LQKENI. In DNA form, the CDR3 reads TGTGCCAGCTCTCCTACCCCAACGGGACAGGGTGCGAATCAGCCCCAGCATTTT. This translates into CASSPTPTGQGANQPQHF.

This chain's CDR3 is CASTSVEEQETQYF. In DNA, the CDR3 is TGTGCCAGCACCTCAGTAGAGGAACAAGAGACCCAGTACTTC. The chain has TRBV6-5 and TRBJ2-5; D not resolved. The ends were cut back, 7 bases at V and 2 bases at J, with 14 bases in the middle. Germline values: CDR1 MNHEY, CDR2 SVGAGI. The CDR3 has 14 residues.

This chain connects TRBV18 to TRBJ2-7; D possibly corresponds to TRBD1 (6 bases). CDR3 length: 13 amino acids. V was clipped by 5 bases and J by 5 bases, with 13 bases between them. Germline V lookup: CDR1 KGHSH, CDR2 LQKENI. CDR3 DNA: TGTGCCAGCTCAAAGTATACAGGGAACGAGCAGTACTTC. It translates to CASSKYTGNEQYF.

The chain has TRBV5-6 and TRBJ2-1, with TRBD1 identical over 10 bases. Germline loops: CDR1 SGHDT, CDR2 YYEEEE. Trimming removed 0 bases from V and 8 bases from J; junction bases left unmatched: 2. This CDR3 is built from 14 residues. The CDR3: CASSLGQGADEQFF. CDR3 coding DNA: TGTGCCAGCAGCTTGGGACAGGGGGCCGATGAGCAGTTCTTC.

The rearrangement uses TRBV29-1 and TRBJ2-7, with D possibly TRBD1 on 6 matching bases. This CDR3 has 15 amino acids. The ends were cut back, 7 bases at V and 6 bases at J, with 25 bases in the middle. The germline V gene encodes CDR1 SQVTM and CDR2 ANQGSEA. The CDR3 DNA reads TGCAGCGCTCTTACAGGGTTTGGACTTCCGAGCGAGCAGTACTTC. It encodes CSALTGFGLPSEQYF.

The chain combines TRBV4-1 with TRBJ2-5, with unresolved D. The length of the CDR3 is 15 residues. The germline CDR1 and CDR2 sequences are MGHRA and YSYEKL. V dropped 1 base and J dropped 5 bases, with 14 bases sitting between them. CDR3 sequence (DNA): TGCGCCAGCAGCCAAGGCTCGCGGAGTGGGGAGACCCAGTACTTC. Amino acids: CASSQGSRSGETQYF.

This clone was counted only a few times. The V gene is TRBV5-1, the J gene TRBJ1-1; a possible D gene is TRBD1 (6 bases). The CDR3 totals 15 residues. Deletions cut 4 bases from V and 3 bases from J, with 16 bases between. Germline assignment: CDR1 SGHRS and CDR2 YFSETQ. The CDR3 protein is CASSHQQGGDTEAFF. The CDR3 DNA is TGCGCCAGCAGCCACCAACAGGGCGGCGACACTGAAGCTTTCTTT.